Below, 21 T cell receptor beta chains from the same sample are listed, as sequenced in a study of blood T cell repertoires in COVID-19. Clones were sequenced by immunoSEQ multiplex PCR, and TCRdb holds only the in-frame ones, with some missing. Here the sample spans about 98,000 clones, approximately 86% being singletons. Sample: peripheral blood. The receptors come from a man aged 65 to 85 with active or convalescent COVID-19.

This chain links TRBV7-9 with TRBJ1-4; D unclear. V dropped 5 bases and J dropped 0 bases, with 13 bases sitting between them. The CDR3 loop spans 16 amino acids. Germline lookup yields CDR1 SEHNR and CDR2 FQNEAQ (reference sequence). CDR3 residues: CASSRGMTSTNEKLFF. DNA for the CDR3: TGTGCCAGCAGCCGCGGGATGACTTCAACTAATGAAAAACTGTTTTTT. The variable domain in full, with the rest retrieved from reference TRBV7-9 and TRBJ1-4, is DTGVSQNPRHKITKRGQNVTFRCDPISEHNRLYWYRQTLGQGPEFLTYFQNEAQLEKSRLLSDRFSAERPKGSFSTLEIQRTEQGDSAMYLCASSRGMTSTNEKLFFGSGTQLSVL.

The chain links TRBV5-1 to TRBJ1-1; no reliable D call. There are 13 residues in the CDR3. Germline V CDR1 and CDR2: SGHRS, YFSETQ. V lost 4 bases to trimming and J lost 1 base, with 8 bases between them. CDR3 loop: CASSPLGNTEAFF. The CDR3 DNA sequence: TGCGCCAGCAGCCCTCTAGGGAACACTGAAGCTTTCTTT.

This chain connects TRBV25-1 to TRBJ2-5, with 7 bases identical to TRBD2. This CDR3 is built from 14 residues. Trimming removed 3 bases from V and 2 bases from J; junction bases left unmatched: 3. The V gene's germline CDR1 is MGHDK and CDR2 SYGVNS. CDR3 nucleotide sequence: TGTGCCAGCAGTGAGGGGGGGGGTCAAGAGACCCAGTACTTC. This encodes CASSEGGGQETQYF.

V and J are TRBV7-9 and TRBJ1-5; D is possibly TRBD1 (5 bases). Per germline, CDR1 SEHNR and CDR2 FQNEAQ (reference sequence). The CDR3 has 13 residues. The V end was cut by 1 base, the J end by 6 bases, with 7 bases between. The CDR3 DNA is TGTGCCAGCAGCTTAGGGGGGGGTCAGCCCCAGCATTTT. Its protein product is CASSLGGGQPQHF.

The chain carries TRBV12-3 or TRBV12-4 and TRBJ2-1; 7 bases agree with TRBD2. The CDR3 runs to 13 residues. V shed 6 bases, J shed 6 bases, and the junction held 5 bases outside the gene matches. This CDR3 reads CASSLGLSNEQFF. The CDR3 DNA reads as TGTGCCAGCAGCCTGGGACTATCCAATGAGCAGTTCTTC.

The chain recombines TRBV2 with TRBJ2-1; TRBD2 agrees at 11 bases. CDR1 and CDR2 (germline): SNHLY, FYNNEI. The trim removed 6 bases at V and 5 bases at J, leaving 6 bases unmatched. This CDR3 is 15 amino acids long. The CDR3 DNA follows: TGTGCCAGCAGGGCACTAGCGGGGGCAAACAATGAGCAGTTCTTC. It translates to CASRALAGANNEQFF. The whole variable domain, remainder taken from reference TRBV2 and TRBJ2-1, is EPEVTQTPSHQVTQMGQEVILRCVPISNHLYFYWYRQILGQKVEFLVSFYNNEISEKSEIFDDQFSVERPDGSNFTLKIRSTKLEDSAMYFCASRALAGANNEQFFGPGTRLTVL.

The chain has TRBV6-7 and TRBJ2-7; the D gene is possibly TRBD1 (7 bases). TRBV6-7 is treated as an ORF (open reading frame) with a function not yet certain. The V end was cut by 2 bases, the J end by 3 bases, with 14 bases between. The CDR3 is 15 amino acids. The CDR3 DNA follows: TGTGCCAGCAGTTACGCGGGACAGACGAACTACGAGCAGTACTTC. Encoded protein: CASSYAGQTNYEQYF.

CDR3 bases: TGCGCCAGCAGCTCTAGCGGGGGGGCTACCTACGAGCAGTACTTC. This encodes CASSSSGGATYEQYF. This chain uses TRBV23-1 with TRBJ2-7; 12 bases fit TRBD2. TRBV23-1 falls under the ORF class, with uncertain function. V lost 6 bases and J lost 2; bases outside the gene matches: 5. The CDR3 is made up of 15 amino acids.

The rearrangement joins TRBV11-2 to TRBJ2-7; TRBD1 is a possible D gene (5 bases). V lost 5 bases to trimming and J lost 2 bases, with 10 bases between them. The CDR3 runs to 13 residues. CDR1 is SGHAT and CDR2 is FQNNGV in the germline V gene. Here the CDR3 reads CASSPYRTYEQYF. CDR3 nucleotide sequence: TGTGCCAGCAGCCCCTACAGGACCTACGAGCAGTACTTC.

In its sample, this clone was seen a few times. The V call is TRBV3-1 (or the pseudogene TRBV3-2), the J call TRBJ1-2; 7 bases line up with TRBD1. V gave up 2 bases and J gave up 3 bases; unmatched junction bases: 3. Germline assignment: CDR1 LGHDT and CDR2 YNNKEL (reference sequence). The CDR3 has 14 residues. Here the CDR3 DNA reads TGTGCCAGCAGCCAACACGGGACAGACTATGGCTACACCTTC. Translation gives CASSQHGTDYGYTF.

The V and J genes are TRBV19 and TRBJ2-3; 8 nucleotides agree with TRBD1. The CDR3 length is 15 residues. V was clipped by 6 bases and J by 3 bases; unmatched bases: 8. The germline V gene encodes CDR1 LNHDA and CDR2 SQIVND (reference sequence). Here the CDR3 reads CASRPRQGLTDTQYF. CDR3 coding DNA: TGTGCCAGTAGACCCCGACAGGGGCTTACAGATACGCAGTATTTT.

The chain employs TRBV6-5 and TRBJ1-4, with no clear D. This CDR3 region has 11 residues. CDR1 and CDR2 from the germline V gene are MNHEY and SVGAGI. The V end was cut by 4 bases, the J end by 7 bases, with 4 bases between. This CDR3 reads CASSFGEKLFF. Here the CDR3 DNA reads TGTGCCAGCAGTTTCGGTGAAAAACTGTTTTTT.

This clone was observed many times. The genes are TRBV11-2 and TRBJ2-7; 11 bases match TRBD1. Per germline, CDR1 SGHAT and CDR2 FQNNGV. V lost 0 bases, J lost 2 bases, and 3 bases stayed unmatched. This CDR3 has 16 residues. The CDR3 protein is CASSLDGTGGTYEQYF. CDR3 coding DNA: TGTGCCAGCAGCTTAGACGGGACAGGGGGTACCTACGAGCAGTACTTC.

The chain couples TRBV7-2 to TRBJ2-1, with TRBD2 identical over 14 bases. Trimming took 4 bases from V and 8 from J; bases not matched to a gene: 7. The germline V gene has CDR1 SGHTA and CDR2 FQGNSA. The CDR3 is made up of 16 amino acids. CDR3 loop: CASSWGTSGGSYEQFF. For the CDR3, the DNA is TGTGCCAGCAGCTGGGGGACTAGCGGGGGCTCATATGAGCAGTTCTTC.

The chain couples TRBV4-1 to TRBJ1-5; possible D gene TRBD1, 6 bases. V lost 0 bases and J 2 bases, leaving 11 bases between the germline ends. Looked up from germline, CDR1 is MGHRA and CDR2 is YSYEKL. CDR3 length: 16 residues. Here the CDR3 reads CASSQEHRAGNQPQHF. CDR3 DNA sequence: TGCGCCAGCAGCCAAGAACACAGGGCGGGCAATCAGCCCCAGCATTTT.

This clone has just a few counts. V usage is TRBV5-4 and J usage is TRBJ1-2, with 7 bases that match TRBD1. V lost 3 bases and J lost 0; bases outside the gene matches: 5. The germline V gene has CDR1 SGHNT and CDR2 YYREEE (reference sequence). The CDR3 is 15 residues long. CDR3 loop: CASSSSGTANYGYTF. DNA for the CDR3: TGTGCCAGCAGCTCTTCCGGGACAGCTAACTATGGCTACACCTTC.

The sample holds a few counts of this clone. V usage is TRBV6-5 and J usage is TRBJ1-6, with 8 bases aligning to TRBD1. Germline CDR1 is MNHEY and CDR2 is SVGAGI. The CDR3 has 14 residues. V lost 6 bases and J lost 12; bases outside the gene matches: 10. CDR3 nucleotides: TGTGCCAGCAGCGGAGGACAGGGAACCCGACCCCTCCACTTT. It is translated as CASSGGQGTRPLHF.

Only one count was recorded for this clone. The chain links TRBV4-1 to TRBJ1-3, with 10 bases aligning to TRBD1. V gave up 2 bases and J gave up 3 bases; unmatched junction bases: 4. The germline gives CDR1 MGHRA, CDR2 YSYEKL. This CDR3 contains 16 residues. The CDR3 nucleotides read TGCGCCAGCAGCCAACGACAGGGGGCGAGTGGAAACACCATATATTTT. Translation gives CASSQRQGASGNTIYF.

Points on this clone: The junction shows a germline mismatch at one end, possibly a read error. The chain joins TRBV6-6 to TRBJ1-3, with D perhaps TRBD1 (5 bases). Germline V gives CDR1 MNHNY, CDR2 SVGAGI (reference sequence). This CDR3 spans 15 amino acids. The CDR3 reads CASSGGDLSRNTIYF. The DNA of the CDR3 is TGTGCCAGCAGTGGAGGGGATCTCTCTAGAAACACCATATATTTT.

Only one count was recorded for this clone. CDR3 sequence: CASRRTGVATEAFF. The CDR3 DNA reads as TGTGCCAGCAGAAGGACGGGGGTGGCCACTGAAGCTTTCTTT. The J gene is TRBJ1-1, the V gene TRBV6-5, with D tentatively TRBD1 (5 bases). Germline assignment: CDR1 MNHEY and CDR2 SVGAGI. The CDR3 spans 14 residues. The V gene lost 6 bases and the J gene lost 4 bases, with 15 bases spanning the gap.

The V call is TRBV7-9, the J call TRBJ1-4; a possible D gene is TRBD1 (5 bases). CDR1 is SEHNR, CDR2 FQNEAQ, per germline (reference sequence). The CDR3 runs to 15 residues. In nucleotides, the CDR3 is TGTGCGAATTTCAACCAGACGGGGGAGGATGAAAAACTGTTTTTT. This translates into CANFNQTGEDEKLFF.